Listed here is a single TCR beta chain. Its target is not known. The entry originates in a study of cytotoxic CD8 clonotypes in ibrutinib-treated CLL. As for the study in general: Patient counts were over 9 relapsed/refractory, 15 treatment-naive and around 17 IGHV unmutated. Regarding the study as a whole: Clonality showed a rise at ibrutinib response that reversed toward baseline at progression.

Around 2 micrograms of genomic DNA (from cryopreserved PBMCs) were used for TCR beta libraries. Trimming cost V 6 bases and J 7 bases; bases outside gene matches: 6. Looked up from germline, CDR1 is MRHNA and CDR2 is SNTAGT. CDR3 length: 15 residues. The data were produced by immunoSEQ multiplex PCR, yet TCRdb's version contains in-frame clones alone and is incomplete. Seen here are tens of thousands of clones, roughly 50% observed once, and the top ten hold 20% to 30%. The specimen comprised PBMCs, sampled at disease progression, from a patient treated with ibrutinib. The chain uses TRBV6-4 and TRBJ2-1; 13 bases fit TRBD2. This receptor was obtained from a human donor with chronic lymphocytic leukemia. The CDR3 is CASSGLAGVGNEQFF. CDR3 coding DNA: TGTGCCAGCAGCGGACTAGCGGGAGTTGGAAATGAGCAGTTCTTC.